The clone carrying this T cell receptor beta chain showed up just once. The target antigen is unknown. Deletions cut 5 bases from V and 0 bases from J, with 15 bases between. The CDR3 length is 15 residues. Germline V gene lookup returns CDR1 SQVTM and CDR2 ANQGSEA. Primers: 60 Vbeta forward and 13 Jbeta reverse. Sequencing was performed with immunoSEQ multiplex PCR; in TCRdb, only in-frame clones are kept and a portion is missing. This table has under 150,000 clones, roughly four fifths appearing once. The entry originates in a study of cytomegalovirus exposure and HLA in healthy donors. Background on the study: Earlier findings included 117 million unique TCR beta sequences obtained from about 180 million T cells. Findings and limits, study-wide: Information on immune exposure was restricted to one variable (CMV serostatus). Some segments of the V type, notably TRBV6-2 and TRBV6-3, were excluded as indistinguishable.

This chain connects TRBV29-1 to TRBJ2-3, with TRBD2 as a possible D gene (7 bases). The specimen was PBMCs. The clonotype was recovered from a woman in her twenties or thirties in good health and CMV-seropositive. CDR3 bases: TGCAGCGTTTCCCGAGGGGGGGCTAGCACAGATACGCAGTATTTT. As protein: CSVSRGGASTDTQYF.